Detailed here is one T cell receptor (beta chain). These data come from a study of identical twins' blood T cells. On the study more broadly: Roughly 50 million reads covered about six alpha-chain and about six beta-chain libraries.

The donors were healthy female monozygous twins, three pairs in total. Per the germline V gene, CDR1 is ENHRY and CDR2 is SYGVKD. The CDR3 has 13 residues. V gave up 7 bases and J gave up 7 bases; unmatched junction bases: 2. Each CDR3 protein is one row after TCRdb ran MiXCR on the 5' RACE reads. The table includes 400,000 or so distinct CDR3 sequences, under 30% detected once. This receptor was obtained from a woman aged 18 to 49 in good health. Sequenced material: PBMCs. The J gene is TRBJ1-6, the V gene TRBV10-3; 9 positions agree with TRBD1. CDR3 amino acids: CAIKGTGNSPLHF. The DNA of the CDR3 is TGTGCCATCAAAGGGACAGGGAATTCACCCCTCCACTTT.